The 5 T cell receptor beta chains reported below all come from one sample, sequenced in a study of T cells in Graves' hyperthyroidism and ophthalmopathy. Template material for amplifying TCR beta CDR3 regions consisted of RNA transcripts. The TCR CDR3 was amplified in a first-round RT-PCR using the HTBI primer set. A single record per CDR3 protein comes from TCRdb applying MiXCR to the multiplex PCR reads. The top ten hold 4.5% to 6% of the sample, which has some 600,000 distinct CDR3 sequences, approximately 13% seen once. The material sequenced was blood. Every receptor here comes from a woman in her twenties or thirties with Graves' hyperthyroidism that later progressed to Graves' ophthalmopathy.

This clonotype was recorded at least ten times. This chain links TRBV20-1 with TRBJ1-1, with a possible D match to TRBD1 (6 bases). V lost 0 bases and J 2 bases, leaving 19 bases between the germline ends. CDR3 length: 17 residues. Germline values: CDR1 DFQATT, CDR2 SNEGSKA (reference sequence). The CDR3, as DNA: TGCAGTGCTAGAGAGGGGGCTGGACGGGCGGCAAACACTGAAGCTTTCTTT. Its protein is CSAREGAGRAANTEAFF.

At least ten counts were recorded for this clonotype. This chain uses TRBV7-9 with TRBJ1-6, with D perhaps TRBD1 (5 bases). Germline values: CDR1 SEHNR, CDR2 FQNEAQ (reference sequence). The V gene lost 1 base and the J gene lost 8 bases, with 15 bases spanning the gap. This CDR3 has 16 residues. The CDR3 DNA is TGTGCCAGCAGCTTAGGGTCGGGGACCGCTGATTCACCCCTCCACTTT. Its protein product is CASSLGSGTADSPLHF.

This clonotype was counted a few times. Sequence at one end of the junction differs from germline and may be a read error. The gene calls are TRBV11-2 and TRBJ2-1; D may be TRBD2 (5 bases). The germline V gene has CDR1 SGHAT and CDR2 FQNNGV. CDR3 length: 11 amino acids. CDR3 DNA: TGCGCCAGCAGCCAAGAGAGCGGGCAGTTCTTC. It translates to CASSQESGQFF.

The sample holds a few counts of this clonotype. The J gene is TRBJ2-1, the V gene TRBV4-2, with 12 positions matching TRBD2. CDR3 length: 16 residues. The J segment lost 5 bases and the V segment lost 2 bases, leaving 4 bases of the junction unmatched. The germline V gene has CDR1 LGHNA and CDR2 YNFKEQ. Here the CDR3 reads CASSQQLAGGHNEQFF. The CDR3 DNA follows: TGTGCCAGCAGCCAACAACTAGCGGGAGGTCACAATGAGCAGTTCTTC.

Of note for this clonotype: In this CDR3 the conserved last residue, phenylalanine or tryptophan, is missing, so a read error is likely. Because the CDR3's place on the DNA is in doubt, the DNA is left out and the CDR3 is given as listed by TCRdb. The rearrangement links TRBV9 to TRBJ2-3; TRBD1 is the table's D call and was not checked against the DNA. Germline V gene lookup returns CDR1 SGDLS and CDR2 YYNGEE. The CDR3 has 14 amino acids, counting both end residues. The CDR3 reads CASTEGGSTDTHYL.